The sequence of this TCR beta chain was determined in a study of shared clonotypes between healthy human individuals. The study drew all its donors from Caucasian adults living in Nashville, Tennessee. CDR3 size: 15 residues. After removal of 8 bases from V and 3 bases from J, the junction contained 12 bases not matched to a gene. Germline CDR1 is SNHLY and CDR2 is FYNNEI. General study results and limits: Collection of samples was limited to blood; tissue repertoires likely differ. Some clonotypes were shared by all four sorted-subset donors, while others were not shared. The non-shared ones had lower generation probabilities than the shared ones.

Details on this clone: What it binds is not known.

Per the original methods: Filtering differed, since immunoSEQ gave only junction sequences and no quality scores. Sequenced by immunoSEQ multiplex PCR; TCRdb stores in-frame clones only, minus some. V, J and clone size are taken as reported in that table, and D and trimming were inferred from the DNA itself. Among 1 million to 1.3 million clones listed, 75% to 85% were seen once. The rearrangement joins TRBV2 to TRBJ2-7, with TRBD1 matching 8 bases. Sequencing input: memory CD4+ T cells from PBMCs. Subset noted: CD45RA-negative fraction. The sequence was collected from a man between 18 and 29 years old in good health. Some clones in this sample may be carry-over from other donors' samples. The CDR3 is CASSAPGQGDYEQYF. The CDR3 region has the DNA TGTGCCAGCTCCGCGCCAGGACAGGGAGACTACGAGCAGTACTTC.